This TCR beta chain was sequenced in a study of shared clonotypes between healthy human individuals. Genomic DNA per cell subset filled all wells of several immunoSEQ plates. TCRdb's copy holds only in-frame clones and misses some; the assay was immunoSEQ multiplex PCR. Counted here are more than 500,000 clones, approximately 95% occurring once; the ten biggest clones make up 0.05% to 0.07%. V was clipped by 5 bases and J by 1 base, with 8 bases between them. There are 13 residues in the CDR3. The germline CDR1 and CDR2 sequences are LNHDA and SQIVND (reference sequence). The clonotype comes from a woman aged 25 to 45 in good health. The rearrangement uses TRBV19 and TRBJ1-1; D is unclear. The specimen was naive CD4+ T cells sorted from blood. Stated subset: CD45RA+ positively selected. CDR3 in DNA: TGTGCCAGTAGTCAACTGGGGAACACTGAAGCTTTCTTT. This codes for CASSQLGNTEAFF.